Presented here are 31 T cell receptor beta chains from one specimen sequenced in a study of PD-L1 blockade in urothelial cancer. Profiling relied on immunoSEQ multiplex PCR, and the TCRdb table lists in-frame clones only, not all of them. The sample has around 100,000 clones, approximately 86% seen once. The input for sequencing was PBMCs, taken around atezolizumab (anti-PD-L1) treatment. The receptors stem from a man aged 50 to 59 with urothelial cancer.

The chain couples TRBV2 to TRBJ2-7; D remains ambiguous. Trimming took 6 bases from V and 1 from J, leaving 10 bases between them. The CDR3 runs to 13 residues. CDR1 and CDR2 from the germline V gene are SNHLY and FYNNEI. CDR3 sequence: CASRTSVSYEQYF. In DNA, the CDR3 is TGTGCCAGCAGAACATCAGTTTCCTACGAGCAGTACTTC.

This clone was detected only once. The chain recombines TRBV5-5 with TRBJ1-1, with D hard to call. Germline CDR1 and CDR2: SGHKS and YYEKEE (reference sequence). V lost 1 base and J 0 bases, leaving 4 bases between the germline ends. This CDR3 comprises 13 residues. The CDR3 loop is CASSLRLNTEAFF. The CDR3 DNA reads as TGTGCCAGCAGCTTGCGTTTGAACACTGAAGCTTTCTTT.

This chain links TRBV10-3 with TRBJ1-4; 10 nucleotides align to TRBD1. V lost 3 bases, J lost 12 bases, and 13 bases stayed unmatched. CDR3 length equals 16 residues. The germline CDR1 and CDR2 sequences are ENHRY and SYGVKD. The DNA for the CDR3 is TGTGCCATCAGTGAAATTGGTCCGGGACAGGGGATCGAACTGTTTTTT. Its protein product is CAISEIGPGQGIELFF.

The genes are TRBV5-8 and TRBJ2-3, with 10 bases identical to TRBD2. The CDR3 spans 17 residues. The J segment lost 4 bases and the V segment lost 1 base, leaving 9 bases of the junction unmatched. CDR1 SGHTS and CDR2 YDEGEE come from the germline V gene. In DNA form, the CDR3 reads TGTGCCAGCAGCTTGAGGAGCGGGAGGGCCGTATCAGATACGCAGTATTTT. It codes for CASSLRSGRAVSDTQYF.

The chain employs TRBV6-5 and TRBJ1-5, with D perhaps matching TRBD1 (6 bases). The V gene's germline CDR1 is MNHEY and CDR2 SVGAGI. The CDR3 consists of 15 residues. Deletions cut 6 bases from V and 3 bases from J, with 15 bases between. CDR3 region: CASRINRAYNQPQHF. The CDR3 DNA follows: TGTGCCAGCAGGATAAACAGGGCTTACAATCAGCCCCAGCATTTT.

This clone was picked up a small number of times. The rearrangement uses TRBV7-8 and TRBJ2-3; D not certain. V lost 6 bases and J lost 2, with 12 bases in between. Looked up from germline, CDR1 is SGHVS and CDR2 is FQNEAQ. The CDR3 totals 14 residues. Here the CDR3 DNA reads TGTGCCAGCAGTCCGGTACTTTACACAGATACGCAGTATTTT. Protein sequence: CASSPVLYTDTQYF.

The chain joins TRBV28 to TRBJ2-1, with TRBD2 matching 12 bases. V was pared by 5 bases and J by 6 bases, with 5 bases of the junction left unmatched. CDR1 is MDHEN, CDR2 SYDVKM, per germline. This CDR3 comprises 15 residues. The CDR3 bases are TGTGCCAGCAGTATAACTAGCGGGGGGCGCAATGAGCAGTTCTTC. It is translated as CASSITSGGRNEQFF. Together with reference TRBV28 and TRBJ2-1, the CDR3 gives the full variable domain: DVKVTQSSRYLVKRTGEKVFLECVQDMDHENMFWYRQDPGLGLRLIYFSYDVKMKEKGDIPEGYSVSREKKERFSLILESASTNQTSMYLCASSITSGGRNEQFFGPGTRLTVL.

The chain links TRBV15 to TRBJ1-1, with D possibly being TRBD1 (6 bases). Trimming removed 3 bases from V and 7 bases from J, with 21 bases in between. The germline CDR1 and CDR2 sequences are LNHNV and YYDKDF (reference sequence). This CDR3 is built from 16 residues. The CDR3 reads CATSRPHTTGLGEAFF. The CDR3 region has the DNA TGTGCCACCAGCAGGCCTCATACTACAGGGCTAGGTGAAGCTTTCTTT.

This rearrangement joins TRBV5-5 to TRBJ2-5; TRBD2 agrees at 9 bases. CDR1 is SGHKS, CDR2 YYEKEE, per germline (reference sequence). Germline trimming cut 0 bases from V and 0 bases from J; bases unmatched to any gene: 12. The CDR3 runs 19 residues. CDR3 coding DNA: TGTGCCAGCAGCTTGGTTCGGCTAGCGGGATCCCCTTACCAAGAGACCCAGTACTTC. Protein: CASSLVRLAGSPYQETQYF.

The chain employs TRBV7-8 and TRBJ1-4, with 8 nucleotides matching TRBD1. Trimming at V came to 3 bases and at J to 8 bases, leaving 5 bases not matched to a gene. The CDR3 is 14 amino acids. Germline CDR1 SGHVS, CDR2 FQNEAQ. CDR3 residues: CASSFGQGHEKLFF. Here the CDR3 DNA reads TGTGCCAGCAGCTTTGGACAGGGACACGAAAAACTGTTTTTT.

The V call is TRBV18, the J call TRBJ1-6, with D tentatively TRBD1 (5 bases). Germline values: CDR1 KGHSH, CDR2 LQKENI. V was clipped by 1 base and J by 0 bases, with 10 bases between them. The CDR3 contains 17 residues. The CDR3 region has the DNA TGTGCCAGCTCACCACGACAGAAGAGCTCCTATAATTCACCCCTCCACTTT. The encoded protein is CASSPRQKSSYNSPLHF.

The J gene is TRBJ1-2, the V gene TRBV5-5; no reliable D call. CDR1 SGHKS and CDR2 YYEKEE come from the germline V gene (reference sequence). The CDR3 totals 12 residues. V shed 7 bases and J shed 2 bases, with 9 bases lying between them. The CDR3 DNA reads as TGTGCCAGCCGCCGGGAGAACTATGGCTACACCTTC. This codes for CASRRENYGYTF.

This chain joins TRBV6-1 and TRBJ1-1; 7 positions match TRBD1. The V and J ends lost 6 bases and 2 bases, in that order; junction bases with no gene match: 6. The germline CDR1 and CDR2 sequences are MNHNS and SASEGT. The CDR3 is made up of 14 amino acids. The CDR3 region has the DNA TGTGCCAGCAGCGCAGGGACAGTCAACACTGAAGCTTTCTTT. This encodes CASSAGTVNTEAFF.

The chain carries TRBV6-1 and TRBJ1-1; the D is unclear. Germline values: CDR1 MNHNS, CDR2 SASEGT. V was trimmed by 6 bases and J by 2 bases, leaving 7 bases between them. CDR3 size: 12 residues. The CDR3 protein is CASRGSNTEAFF. The CDR3, as DNA: TGTGCCAGCAGGGGCTCCAACACTGAAGCTTTCTTT.

The chain uses TRBV11-2 and TRBJ2-2; possibly TRBD1 for D (6 bases). The length of the CDR3 is 15 residues. V was pared by 5 bases and J by 2 bases, with 12 bases between. The germline gives CDR1 SGHAT, CDR2 FQNNGV. Here the CDR3 reads CASSLARGNTGELFF. Here the CDR3 DNA reads TGTGCCAGCAGCCTAGCCAGGGGTAACACCGGGGAGCTGTTTTTT.

The chain carries TRBV7-9 and TRBJ2-2, with 9 bases matching TRBD2. The junction had 13 bases not matched to a gene; V was cut back by 5 bases and J by 0 bases. Germline-derived CDR1 and CDR2 are SEHNR and FQNEAQ (reference sequence). This CDR3 region has 19 residues. The CDR3 region has the DNA TGTGCCAGCAGCCCGGCGGCGGGAGGGCCCCTGGCGAACACCGGGGAGCTGTTTTTT. Its protein is CASSPAAGGPLANTGELFF.

The rearrangement links TRBV19 to TRBJ2-5, with a possible D match to TRBD1 (6 bases). The CDR3 is 14 residues long. Germline assignment: CDR1 LNHDA and CDR2 SQIVND (reference sequence). V was cut by 6 bases and J by 1 base, with 12 bases left in between. The CDR3 protein is CASRPGTRQETQYF. The CDR3 nucleotides read TGTGCCAGTAGGCCCGGGACACGCCAAGAGACCCAGTACTTC.

The chain couples TRBV27 to TRBJ2-2; D unclear. Germline CDR1 MNHEY, CDR2 SMNVEV (reference sequence). The CDR3 is made up of 15 amino acids. Between the trimmed V and J ends, which lost 6 bases and 5 bases, there was a span of 16 bases. In DNA form, the CDR3 reads TGTGCCAGCAGCAGCGCTGGAGATCTAACCGGGGAGCTGTTTTTT. Its protein is CASSSAGDLTGELFF.

This chain connects TRBV7-9 to TRBJ2-7, with 8 positions matching TRBD2. Germline values: CDR1 SEHNR, CDR2 FQNEAQ (reference sequence). Germline trimming cut 4 bases from V and 2 bases from J; bases unmatched to any gene: 7. The CDR3 extends over 15 amino acids. The CDR3 region is CASSSVAGLTYEQYF. The CDR3 DNA reads as TGTGCCAGCAGCTCGGTAGCGGGACTCACCTACGAGCAGTACTTC. The variable domain in full, completed from reference TRBV7-9 and TRBJ2-7, reads DTGVSQNPRHKITKRGQNVTFRCDPISEHNRLYWYRQTLGQGPEFLTYFQNEAQLEKSRLLSDRFSAERPKGSFSTLEIQRTEQGDSAMYLCASSSVAGLTYEQYFGPGTRLTVT.

This chain connects TRBV7-9 to TRBJ2-7; TRBD1 might be the D (6 bases). This CDR3 has 14 amino acids. Germline values: CDR1 SEHNR, CDR2 FQNEAQ (reference sequence). V was cut by 5 bases and J by 2 bases, with 13 bases left in between. The CDR3 is CASSGTGYTYEQYF. CDR3 DNA sequence: TGTGCCAGCAGCGGAACAGGGTACACCTACGAGCAGTACTTC.

The chain has TRBV18 and TRBJ2-1, with TRBD1 matching 10 bases. CDR1 and CDR2 from the germline V gene are KGHSH and LQKENI. V was pared by 4 bases and J by 6 bases, with 6 bases of the junction left unmatched. The CDR3 has 15 amino acids. The CDR3, as DNA: TGTGCCAGCTCACGAGGACAGGGGGTGGTCAATGAGCAGTTCTTC. It codes for CASSRGQGVVNEQFF.

The chain couples TRBV18 to TRBJ2-4; TRBD1 matches at 7 bases. Per germline, CDR1 KGHSH and CDR2 LQKENI. After removal of 6 bases from V and 0 bases from J, the junction contained 5 bases not matched to a gene. This CDR3 is built from 15 residues. CDR3 DNA: TGTGCCAGCTCCCCCGACAGGGCAGCCAAAAACATTCAGTACTTC. This sequence encodes CASSPDRAAKNIQYF. Variable domain in full (rest from reference TRBV18 and TRBJ2-4): NAGVMQNPRHLVRRRGQEARLRCSPMKGHSHVYWYRQLPEEGLKFMVYLQKENIIDESGMPKERFSAEFPKEGPSILRIQQVVRGDSAAYFCASSPDRAAKNIQYFGAGTRLSVL.

The rearrangement uses TRBV4-1 and TRBJ1-1; TRBD1 aligns across 7 bases. The J segment lost 5 bases and the V segment lost 4 bases, leaving 10 bases of the junction unmatched. The germline gives CDR1 MGHRA, CDR2 YSYEKL. The CDR3 covers 15 residues. The chain's CDR3 is CASSPGRQGRTEAFF. For the CDR3, the DNA is TGCGCCAGCAGCCCGGGACGACAGGGACGGACTGAAGCTTTCTTT.

This sequence joins TRBV28 and TRBJ1-1; D is perhaps TRBD1 (5 bases). Trimming removed 2 bases at V and 1 base at J, with 5 bases between. The CDR3 runs 13 residues. CDR1 is MDHEN, CDR2 SYDVKM, per germline. The CDR3 DNA reads TGTGCCAGCAGTTTAAGGGGGAACACTGAAGCTTTCTTT. The encoded protein is CASSLRGNTEAFF.

This chain joins TRBV5-4 and TRBJ2-1; D is undetermined. V was trimmed by 4 bases and J by 2 bases, leaving 10 bases between them. The CDR3 covers 14 residues. Germline CDR1 is SGHNT and CDR2 is YYREEE (reference sequence). The CDR3 DNA sequence: TGTGCCAGCAGCCCGCGGCCGACCTACAATGAGCAGTTCTTC. This encodes CASSPRPTYNEQFF.

The J gene is TRBJ1-1, the V gene TRBV6-6; 7 bases are a match to TRBD1. The V segment lost 5 bases and the J segment 4 bases; nucleotides outside the gene matches: 4. There are 13 residues in the CDR3. Germline V lookup: CDR1 MNHNY, CDR2 SVGAGI (reference sequence). Here the CDR3 DNA reads TGTGCCAGCAGTAAACGGGACAGCACTGAAGCTTTCTTT. This codes for CASSKRDSTEAFF.

The rearrangement links TRBV6-6 to TRBJ1-2; perhaps TRBD1 as D (6 bases). Germline lookup yields CDR1 MNHNY and CDR2 SVGAGI (reference sequence). This CDR3 has 13 amino acids. V was cut by 8 bases and J by 8 bases, with 18 bases left in between. The CDR3, as DNA: TGTGCCAGCTCACCACAGGGAACGGGGGGCTACACCTTC. Protein product: CASSPQGTGGYTF.

The V and J genes are TRBV28 and TRBJ2-7; tentative D call: TRBD1 (5 bases). Germline V lookup: CDR1 MDHEN, CDR2 SYDVKM. This CDR3 spans 16 amino acids. Between the trimmed V and J ends, which lost 3 bases and 2 bases, there was a span of 17 bases. The CDR3 DNA reads as TGTGCCAGCAGTTTGTTGCTCCGGACACCGACCTACGAGCAGTACTTC. This gives the protein CASSLLLRTPTYEQYF.

V gene TRBV2 combines with J gene TRBJ2-7; 8 nucleotides align to TRBD1. CDR1 and CDR2 from the germline V gene are SNHLY and FYNNEI. The CDR3 is 13 amino acids. J gave up 3 bases and V 4 bases, and 2 bases lay outside the gene matches. Here the CDR3 reads CASSGGTGYEQYF. The CDR3 DNA reads TGTGCCAGCAGTGGGGGGACAGGCTACGAGCAGTACTTC.

This clone was found once. CDR3 in DNA: TGCGCCAGCAGCTTTCTCAGGGGTGGTGAGACCCAGTACTTC. It yields the protein CASSFLRGGETQYF. The chain joins TRBV5-1 to TRBJ2-5; tentatively, D is TRBD1 (6 bases). Germline lookup yields CDR1 SGHRS and CDR2 YFSETQ. The germline V and J ends were trimmed by 2 bases and 5 bases, with 13 bases remaining between them. CDR3 length equals 14 residues.

J is TRBJ2-7 and V is TRBV4-1; a weak D match, TRBD1 (5 bases). The CDR3 has 17 amino acids. Trimming shortened V by 3 bases and J by 0 bases, and 18 bases separated the two germline ends. Germline CDR1 and CDR2: MGHRA and YSYEKL. In DNA form, the CDR3 reads TGCGCCAGCAGCCACCGACAAACAGGACCGGGCTCCTACGAGCAGTACTTC. Translation: CASSHRQTGPGSYEQYF.